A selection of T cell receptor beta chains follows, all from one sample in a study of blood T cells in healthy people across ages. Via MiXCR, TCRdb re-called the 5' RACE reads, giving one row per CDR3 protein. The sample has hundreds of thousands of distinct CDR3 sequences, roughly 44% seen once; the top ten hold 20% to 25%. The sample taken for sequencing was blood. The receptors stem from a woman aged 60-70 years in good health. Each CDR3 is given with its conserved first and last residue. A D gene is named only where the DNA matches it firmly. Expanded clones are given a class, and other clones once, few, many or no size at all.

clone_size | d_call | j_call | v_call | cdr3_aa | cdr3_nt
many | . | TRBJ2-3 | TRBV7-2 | CASSSDLRITQYF | TGTGCCAGCAGTTCGGACCTACGTATTACGCAGTATTTT
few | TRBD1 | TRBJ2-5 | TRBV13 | CASSHPGQDQETQYF | TGTGCCAGCAGCCACCCTGGACAGGACCAAGAGACCCAGTACTTC
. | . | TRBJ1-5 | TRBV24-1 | CATSATEGSNQPQHF | TGTGCCACCAGTGCCACAGAAGGCAGCAATCAGCCCCAGCATTTT
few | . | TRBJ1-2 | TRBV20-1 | CSADLTGNRGYTF | TGCAGTGCTGACCTCACAGGGAATCGTGGCTACACCTTC
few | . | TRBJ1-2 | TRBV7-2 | CASSSGQIYGYTF | TGTGCCAGCAGCTCCGGACAGATCTATGGCTACACCTTC
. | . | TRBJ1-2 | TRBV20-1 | CSALKGGSYGYTF | TGCAGTGCTCTCAAGGGGGGCTCATATGGCTACACCTTC
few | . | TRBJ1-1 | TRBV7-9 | CASSPSFLGSEAFF | TGTGCCAGCAGCCCCTCCTTTTTGGGCTCTGAAGCTTTCTTT
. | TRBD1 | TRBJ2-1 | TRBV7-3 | CASSPRGQRPYNEQFF | TGTGCCAGCAGCCCAAGGGGACAGCGTCCTTACAATGAGCAGTTCTTC
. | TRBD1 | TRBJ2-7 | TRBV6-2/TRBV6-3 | CASYLPGQGVYEQYF | TGTGCCAGTTATCTACCGGGACAGGGGGTCTACGAGCAGTACTTC
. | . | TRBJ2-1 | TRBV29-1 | CSVEQGNEQFF | TGCAGCGTTGAGCAAGGCAATGAGCAGTTCTTC
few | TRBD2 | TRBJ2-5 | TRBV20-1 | CSARALAGGRETQYF | TGCAGTGCTAGAGCCCTAGCGGGGGGTAGAGAGACCCAGTACTTC
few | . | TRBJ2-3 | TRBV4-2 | CASSQDGVVGRYF | TGTGCCAGCAGCCAAGACGGTGTGGTTGGAAGGTATTTT
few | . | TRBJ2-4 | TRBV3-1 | CASSPQGSRIQYF | TGTGCCAGCAGCCCACAGGGTTCCCGTATTCAGTACTTC
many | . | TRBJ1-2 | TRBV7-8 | CASSARAAQNYGYTF | TGTGCCAGCAGCGCGCGAGCGGCTCAAAACTATGGCTACACCTTC
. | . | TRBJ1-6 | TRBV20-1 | CSARAEGGYNSPLHF | TGCAGTGCTAGAGCAGAAGGAGGCTATAATTCACCCCTCCACTTT
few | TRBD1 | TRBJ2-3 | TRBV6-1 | CASMGDRGLTDTQYF | TGTGCCAGCATGGGGGACAGGGGGCTTACAGATACGCAGTATTTT
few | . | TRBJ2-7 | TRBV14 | CASSQIGYEQYF | TGTGCCAGCAGCCAAATAGGCTACGAGCAGTACTTC
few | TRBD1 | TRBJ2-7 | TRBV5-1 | CASSPWTGESEQYF | TGCGCCAGCAGCCCCTGGACAGGAGAATCCGAGCAGTACTTC
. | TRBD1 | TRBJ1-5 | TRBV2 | CASSEEGTGGQPQHF | TGTGCCAGCAGTGAAGAAGGGACAGGGGGACAGCCCCAGCATTTT
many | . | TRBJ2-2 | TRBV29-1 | CSVDQQGAGELFF | TGCAGCGTTGACCAACAGGGTGCCGGGGAGCTGTTTTTT
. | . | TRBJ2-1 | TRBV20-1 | CSAPWGREQFF | TGCAGTGCTCCCTGGGGGCGTGAGCAGTTCTTC
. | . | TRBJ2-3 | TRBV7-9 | CASSLPYREQRDTQYF | TGTGCCAGCAGCCTACCATACAGGGAACAGAGAGATACGCAGTATTTT
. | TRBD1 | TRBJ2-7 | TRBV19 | CASSSEQGVGSYEQYF | TGTGCCAGTAGTAGCGAACAGGGGGTCGGCTCCTACGAGCAGTACTTC
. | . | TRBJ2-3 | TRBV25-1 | CASSEYTATDTQYF | TGTGCCAGCAGTGAATATACGGCCACAGATACGCAGTATTTT
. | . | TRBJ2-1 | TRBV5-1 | CASSFLRWQFF | TGCGCCAGCAGCTTCCTAAGGTGGCAGTTCTTC
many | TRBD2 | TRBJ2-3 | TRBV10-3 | CAIRASGSGTDTQYF | TGTGCCATCAGGGCCAGCGGGAGTGGCACAGATACGCAGTATTTT
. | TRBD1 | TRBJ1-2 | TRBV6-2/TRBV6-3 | CASSPQGAEFSYGYTF | TGTGCCAGCAGCCCTCAGGGGGCTGAATTTTCGTATGGCTACACCTTC
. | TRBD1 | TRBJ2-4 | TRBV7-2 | CASSPGTGGGIQYF | TGTGCCAGCAGCCCCGGGACAGGGGGCGGCATTCAGTACTTC
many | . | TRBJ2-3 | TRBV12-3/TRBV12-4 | CASSTDTQYF | TGTGCCAGCAGCACAGATACGCAGTATTTT
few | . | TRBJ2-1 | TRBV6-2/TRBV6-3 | CASSYSGGQFF | TGTGCCAGCAGTTACTCGGGGGGACAGTTCTTC
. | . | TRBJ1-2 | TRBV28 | CASSFPRGGALNYGYTF | TGTGCCAGCAGTTTTCCCCGTGGGGGGGCCCTTAACTATGGCTACACCTTC
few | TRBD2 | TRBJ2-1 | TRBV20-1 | CSARDPQLAGGINEQFF | TGCAGTGCTAGAGACCCCCAACTAGCGGGTGGTATAAATGAGCAGTTCTTC
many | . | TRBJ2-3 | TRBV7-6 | CASSPSGGVSTDTQYF | TGTGCCAGCAGCCCTTCCGGCGGGGTTAGCACAGATACGCAGTATTTT
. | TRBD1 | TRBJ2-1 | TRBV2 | CASSGQGATGEQFF | TGTGCCAGCAGTGGACAGGGGGCGACGGGTGAGCAGTTCTTC
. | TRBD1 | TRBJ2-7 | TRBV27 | CASSLGDRVGYEQYF | TGTGCCAGCAGTTTAGGGGACAGGGTGGGCTACGAGCAGTACTTC
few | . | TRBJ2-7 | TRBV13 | CASSSTVLVPYEQYF | TGTGCCAGCAGCTCGACCGTGCTGGTACCCTACGAGCAGTACTTC
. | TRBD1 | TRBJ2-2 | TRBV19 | CASSDRGNTGELFF | TGTGCCAGTAGCGACAGGGGGAACACCGGGGAGCTGTTTTTT
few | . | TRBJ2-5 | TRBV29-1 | CSGVRGETQYF | TGCAGCGGCGTCCGTGGGGAGACCCAGTACTTC
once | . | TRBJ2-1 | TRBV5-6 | CASSLRAEQFF | TGTGCCAGCAGCTTGAGAGCGGAGCAGTTCTTC
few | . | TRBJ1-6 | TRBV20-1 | CSARGEGISPLHF | TGCAGTGCTAGAGGGGAGGGAATTTCACCCCTCCACTTT
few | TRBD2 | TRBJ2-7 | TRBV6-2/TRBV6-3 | CAGSSGTSGRGNEQYF | TGTGCCGGCAGTAGCGGGACTAGCGGGAGAGGAAACGAGCAGTACTTC